Here is one T cell receptor beta chain with its context. The sample comes from a study of Ad26.COV2.S vaccination and SARS-CoV-2 variants. TCRdb's copy holds only in-frame clones and misses some; the assay was immunoSEQ multiplex PCR. The table lists 320,000 or so clones, under 90% of them singletons. The treatment is: some 19 received Ad26.COV2.S at low or high dose, single or two shots; 5 received placebo; per-sample allocation not given. Specimens were obtained on day 63 following the first vaccine or placebo injection. The material was peripheral blood, obtained in a trial of Ad26.COV2.S vaccine versus placebo. This clonotype originated in a person aged 18-60 years who received the Ad26.COV2.S COVID-19 vaccine or a placebo.

CDR3 nucleotides: TGTGCCATCAGTCCCGGGACAGGGACCCCTGAAGCTTTCTTT. This gives the protein CAISPGTGTPEAFF. The chain couples TRBV10-3 to TRBJ1-1, with TRBD1 matching over 9 bases. Germline CDR1 ENHRY, CDR2 SYGVKD. After removal of 5 bases from V and 6 bases from J, the junction contained 7 bases not matched to a gene. CDR3 length equals 14 residues.